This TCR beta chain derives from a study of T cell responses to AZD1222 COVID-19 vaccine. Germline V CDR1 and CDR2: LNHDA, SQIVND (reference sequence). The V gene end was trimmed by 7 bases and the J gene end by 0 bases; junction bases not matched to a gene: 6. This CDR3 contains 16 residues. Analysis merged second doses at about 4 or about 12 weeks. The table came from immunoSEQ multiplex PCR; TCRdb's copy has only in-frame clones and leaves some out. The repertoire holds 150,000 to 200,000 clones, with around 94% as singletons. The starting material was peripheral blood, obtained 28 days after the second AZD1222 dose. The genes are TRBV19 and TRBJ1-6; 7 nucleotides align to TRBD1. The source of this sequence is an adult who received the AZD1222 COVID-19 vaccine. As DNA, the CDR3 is TGTGCCAGTACCCGGACAGGACGCTCCTATAATTCACCCCTCCACTTT. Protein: CASTRTGRSYNSPLHF.